This T cell receptor (beta chain) originates from a study of technical replicates of blood from a few donors. CDR3 length: 14 residues. Germline V gene lookup returns CDR1 SEHNR and CDR2 FQNEAQ (reference sequence). As concerns this clone: One end of the junction is discordant with germline, which a read error may explain.

Assay used: immunoSEQ multiplex PCR; TCRdb lists only in-frame clones, some missing. The sample lists 82,000 or so clones, roughly 95% seen once, with 0.37% in the top ten. The genes are TRBV7-9 and TRBJ2-3; 10 nucleotides align to TRBD2. Sequencing was performed on T cells isolated from PBMCs. This clonotype was sampled from a human donor in good health. In DNA, the CDR3 is TGTGCCAGCAGCCTAGCGGGAGCAGAAGATACGCAGTATTTT. The encoded protein is CASSLAGAEDTQYF.